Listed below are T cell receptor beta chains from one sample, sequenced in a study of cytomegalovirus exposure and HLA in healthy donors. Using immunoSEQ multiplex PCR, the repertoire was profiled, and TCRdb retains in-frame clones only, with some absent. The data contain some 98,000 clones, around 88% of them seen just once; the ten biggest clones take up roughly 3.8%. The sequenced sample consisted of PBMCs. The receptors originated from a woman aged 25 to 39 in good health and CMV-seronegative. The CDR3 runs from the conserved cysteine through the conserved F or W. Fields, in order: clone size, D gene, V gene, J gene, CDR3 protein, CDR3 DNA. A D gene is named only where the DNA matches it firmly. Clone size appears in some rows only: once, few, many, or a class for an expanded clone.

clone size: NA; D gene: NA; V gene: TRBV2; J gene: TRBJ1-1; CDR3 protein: CASSGQITEAFF; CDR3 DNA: TGTGCCAGCAGTGGACAGATCACTGAAGCTTTCTTT
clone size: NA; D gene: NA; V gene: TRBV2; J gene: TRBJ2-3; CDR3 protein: CASSAELLYTDTQYF; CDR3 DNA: TGTGCCAGCAGTGCTGAACTACTCTACACAGATACGCAGTATTTT
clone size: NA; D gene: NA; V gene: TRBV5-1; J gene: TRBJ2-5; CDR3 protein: CASSFQGEEETQYF; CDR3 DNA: TGCGCCAGCAGCTTCCAGGGTGAGGAGGAGACCCAGTACTTC
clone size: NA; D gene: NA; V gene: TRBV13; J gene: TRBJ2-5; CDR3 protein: CASSSLGLQETQYF; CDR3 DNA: TGTGCCAGCAGCTCTCTGGGGCTCCAAGAGACCCAGTACTTC
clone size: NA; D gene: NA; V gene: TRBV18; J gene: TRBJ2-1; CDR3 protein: CASSQSVDNEQFF; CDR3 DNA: TGTGCCAGCTCACAGAGCGTGGACAATGAGCAGTTCTTC
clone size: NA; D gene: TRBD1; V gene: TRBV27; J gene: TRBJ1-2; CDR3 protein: CASSWGQNYGYTF; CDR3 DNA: TGTGCCAGCAGTTGGGGACAGAACTATGGCTACACCTTC
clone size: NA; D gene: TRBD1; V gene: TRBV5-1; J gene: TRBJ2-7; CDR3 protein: CASSRDRVIYEQYF; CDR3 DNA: TGCGCCAGCAGCCGGGACAGGGTGATCTACGAGCAGTACTTC
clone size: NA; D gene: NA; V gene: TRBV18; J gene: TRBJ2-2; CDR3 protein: CASSPEWNTGELFF; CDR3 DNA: TGTGCCAGCTCACCCGAGTGGAACACCGGGGAGCTGTTTTTT
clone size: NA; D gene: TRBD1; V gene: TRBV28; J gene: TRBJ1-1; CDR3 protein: CASTPRQGARAEAFF; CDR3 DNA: TGTGCCAGCACCCCACGCCAGGGGGCCAGGGCTGAAGCTTTCTTT
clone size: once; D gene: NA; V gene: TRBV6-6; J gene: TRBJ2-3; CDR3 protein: CASQFLAASGDTQYF; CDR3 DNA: TGTGCCAGCCAGTTTTTAGCGGCCTCAGGAGATACGCAGTATTTT
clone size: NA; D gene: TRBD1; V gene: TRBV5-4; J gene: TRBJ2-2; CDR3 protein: CASSSGTGNTGELFF; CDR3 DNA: TGTGCCAGCAGCTCCGGGACAGGGAACACCGGGGAGCTGTTTTTT
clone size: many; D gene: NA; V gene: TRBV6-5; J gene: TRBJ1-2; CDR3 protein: CASSKDRIYGYTF; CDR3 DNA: TGTGCCAGCAGCAAAGACAGGATTTACGGCTACACCTTC
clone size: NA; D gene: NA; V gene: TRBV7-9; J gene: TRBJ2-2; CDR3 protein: CASSARQSNTGELFF; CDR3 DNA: TGTGCCAGCAGCGCCCGACAGTCGAACACCGGGGAGCTGTTTTTT